This TCR beta chain stems from a study of blood T cell repertoires in COVID-19. Study-level background: PBMCs, B-cell-depleted T cells, or T cells were the source of the cDNA or gDNA that made up the material.

TCRdb keeps only in-frame clones here, not all; method: immunoSEQ multiplex PCR. The table shows some 59,000 clones, with over 60% occurring only once. The sample taken for sequencing was peripheral blood. The sequence came from a man younger than 45 with COVID-19, enrolled during active disease.

In nucleotides, the CDR3 is TGCAGCGCTTGGACAGGGGAAGATTACTCTGGGGCCAACGTCCTGACTTTC. It translates to CSAWTGEDYSGANVLTF. The J gene is TRBJ2-6, the V gene TRBV29-1; 9 bases match TRBD1. The CDR3 sequence is 17 residues long. The V and J ends lost 7 bases and 0 bases, in that order; junction bases with no gene match: 10. Germline V gives CDR1 SQVTM, CDR2 ANQGSEA.